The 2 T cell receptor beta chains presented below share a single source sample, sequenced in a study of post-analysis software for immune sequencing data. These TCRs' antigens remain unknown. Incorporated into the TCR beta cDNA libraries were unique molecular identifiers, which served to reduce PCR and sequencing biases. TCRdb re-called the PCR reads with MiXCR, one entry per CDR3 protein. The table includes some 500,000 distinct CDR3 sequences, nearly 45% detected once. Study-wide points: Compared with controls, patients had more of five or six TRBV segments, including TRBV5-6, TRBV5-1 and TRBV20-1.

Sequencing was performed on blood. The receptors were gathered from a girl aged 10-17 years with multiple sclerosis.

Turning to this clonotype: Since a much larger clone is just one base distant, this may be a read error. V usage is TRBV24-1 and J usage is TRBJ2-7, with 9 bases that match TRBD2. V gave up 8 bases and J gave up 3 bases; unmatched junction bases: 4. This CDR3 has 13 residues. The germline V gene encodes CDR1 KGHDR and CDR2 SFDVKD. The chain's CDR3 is CATNEAGGYEQYF. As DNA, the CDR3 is TGTGCCACCAATGAAGCGGGAGGCTACGAGCAGTACTTC.

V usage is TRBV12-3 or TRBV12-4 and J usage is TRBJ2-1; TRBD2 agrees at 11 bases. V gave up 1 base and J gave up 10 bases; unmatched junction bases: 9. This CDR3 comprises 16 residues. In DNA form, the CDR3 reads TGTGCCAGCAGTTTAGGAGGACTAGCGGGCAACCGGGAGCAGTTCTTC. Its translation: CASSLGGLAGNREQFF.